Sequencing of this T cell receptor beta chain was carried out in a study of identifying expanded T cells in peripheral blood (dated by TCRdb to the late 2010s). Background on the whole study: Technical replicates were generated by sequencing separate aliquots of the same genomic DNA pool, with four replicates compared pairwise. On the study overall, not on this receptor specifically: The authors expected that biological variance in healthy repertoires might rise further over much longer intervals, such as months to years. Between technical replicates the binomial model flagged approximately 1.2 differentially abundant clones, whereas over about two weeks the binomial model flagged about 15 and over approximately 4 weeks 19 to 20. Across all healthy-donor time intervals, the beta-binomial model significantly lowered both the number of clones called differentially abundant and the false-positive rate. In all healthy donors, the variance in clone template counts between samples taken 2 to 3 weeks apart rose significantly as total template count increased.

The germline V gene yields LGHNA for CDR1 and YSLEER for CDR2. The CDR3 sequence holds 18 residues, the cysteine and phenylalanine included. The read is trimmed to its CDR3 DNA, 54 bases read in frame from base 1. Here V drops 0 bases and J drops 0 bases, and the junction holds 8 bases not matched to any gene. As for this clone: Its binding antigen is unknown. No per-base quality is available; no much larger clone lies one base away.

The immunoSEQ Assay, which relies on bias-controlled multiplex PCR amplification of genomic DNA, was used to profile TCRbeta CDR3 regions. In the original analysis: The absolute abundance of each unique TCRbeta CDR3 region was quantified after sequences were collapsed and filtered. Differential abundance was tested with a binomial (Fisher-equivalent) model and with a beta-binomial model adding time-dependent variance fitted from healthy donors. Clones with fewer than 5 combined templates were removed, and a clone was called differentially abundant if the clone's Benjamini-Hochberg FDR was below 0.01. The form v = (b*log(k)+a)^2 was used to model beta-binomial variance as a function of total template count across the two samples. This is the immuneACCESS table as TCRdb keeps it, with only in-frame sequences that have V and J called. A part of the clones is gone; compared with another copy, unresolved V genes explain less than half, and the rest is unexplained. Clone size and V and J calls were adopted from that table, with D and trimming inferred from the DNA. This sample has tens of thousands of clones in its table, and roughly 81% of those were observed once. Around 4.3% of the sample goes to the ten largest clones.

No immune events such as infections were documented for the healthy donors during the collection period. Time-dependent variance in a beta-binomial model of T-cell clone differential abundance was calibrated using healthy-donor blood repertoires as a training cohort. The training cohort included some ten healthy donors, of whom 3 were female and 7 were male. The donors were between roughly 29 and 65 years old, with an average age of approximately 46 years. Whole blood from each healthy donor was obtained from a commercial supplier and was collected at three time points around 15 days apart. For immunosequencing, genomic DNA was extracted from whole blood that had not been sorted.

This sequence originates from a person aged 18 to 75 in good health. The rearranged chain carries TRBV4-3 and TRBJ2-7; TRBD2 lines up with 10 middle nucleotides. The source material was blood. The CDR3 sequence is CASSQEVSGGLSSYEQYF. The DNA reads as follows: TGCGCCAGCAGCCAAGAAGTTAGCGGGGGGTTAAGCTCCTACGAGCAGTACTTC.